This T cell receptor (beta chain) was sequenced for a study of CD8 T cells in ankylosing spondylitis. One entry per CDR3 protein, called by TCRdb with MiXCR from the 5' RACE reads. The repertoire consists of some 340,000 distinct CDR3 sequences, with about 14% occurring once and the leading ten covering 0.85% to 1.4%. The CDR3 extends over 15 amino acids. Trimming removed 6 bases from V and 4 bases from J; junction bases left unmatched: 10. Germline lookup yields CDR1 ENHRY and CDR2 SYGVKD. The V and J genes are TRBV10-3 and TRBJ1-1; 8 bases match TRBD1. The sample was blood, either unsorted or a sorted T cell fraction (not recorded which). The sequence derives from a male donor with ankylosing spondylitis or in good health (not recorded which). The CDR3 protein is CAISSTGAAFTEAFF. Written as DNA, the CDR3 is TGTGCCATCAGCTCGACAGGGGCGGCCTTCACTGAAGCTTTCTTT.